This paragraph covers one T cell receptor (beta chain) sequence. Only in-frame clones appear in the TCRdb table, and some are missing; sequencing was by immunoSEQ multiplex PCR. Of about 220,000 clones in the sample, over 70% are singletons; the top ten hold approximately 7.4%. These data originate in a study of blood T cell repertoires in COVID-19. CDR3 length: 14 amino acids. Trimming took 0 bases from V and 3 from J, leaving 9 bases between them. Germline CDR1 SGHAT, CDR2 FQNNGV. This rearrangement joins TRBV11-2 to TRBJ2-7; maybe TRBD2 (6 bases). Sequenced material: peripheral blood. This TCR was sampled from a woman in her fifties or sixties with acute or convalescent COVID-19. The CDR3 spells CASSLDWGLYEQYF. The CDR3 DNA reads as TGTGCCAGCAGCTTAGACTGGGGACTCTACGAGCAGTACTTC.